The sequence of this TCR beta chain was determined in a study of human T cells and chemical hapten exposure. Each CDR3 protein gets one entry after TCRdb re-called the RACE reads with MiXCR. In the table there are under 95,000 distinct CDR3 sequences, about 8.8% of which are singletons. The CDR3 is made up of 12 amino acids. V was trimmed by 6 bases and J by 1 base, leaving 5 bases between them. From germline, CDR1 is SGHTA and CDR2 FQGNSA. Many counts were recorded for this clonotype. As for time point: healthy volunteer bleed at 2 weeks. Extraction of total RNA was performed on unfractionated whole blood.

Sample: whole blood. The clonotype was recovered from a female donor in good health. Some clones in this sample may be carry-over from other donors' samples. The chain links TRBV7-2 to TRBJ2-3, with D hard to call. CDR3 amino acids: CASRAGTDTQYF. The DNA of the CDR3 is TGTGCCAGCAGGGCTGGCACAGATACGCAGTATTTT.